The 10 T cell receptor beta chains in this list originate from one sample, sequenced in a study of somatic mutations in cytotoxic T cells in rheumatoid arthritis. Repertoires were generated with immunoSEQ multiplex PCR, while TCRdb's copy carries only in-frame clones and drops some. The table records more than 35,000 clones, about 84% of them present only once. The sequencing sample was made of CD8+ T cells sorted from blood. All receptors derive from a man aged 35 to 55 in good health.

This chain joins TRBV5-6 and TRBJ2-2; D uncertain. CDR3 length: 14 amino acids. With 7 bases removed from V and 4 bases from J, the gap between germline ends came to 14 bases. Germline V gene lookup returns CDR1 SGHDT and CDR2 YYEEEE. The CDR3 DNA sequence: TGTGCCAGCGCTTACCGAGGTCGCACCGGGGAGCTGTTTTTT. Amino acids: CASAYRGRTGELFF.

Remarks on this clone: The junction does not match germline at one end; this may be a read error. The chain uses TRBV9 and TRBJ1-1; 7 bases line up with TRBD1. The germline V gene has CDR1 SGDLS and CDR2 YYNGEE. There are 11 residues in the CDR3. CDR3 residues: CASSARQGLLF. The CDR3 DNA reads TGTGCCAGCAGCGCCCGACAGGGCCTTCTCTTT.

This clone has just one count. This chain joins TRBV4-1 and TRBJ2-1, with D hard to call. The CDR3 runs 15 residues. CDR1 is MGHRA and CDR2 is YSYEKL in the germline V gene. V was trimmed by 0 bases and J by 9 bases, leaving 15 bases between them. The CDR3 DNA sequence: TGCGCCAGCAGCCAAGAAGAGGTAGCCCTCGGTGAGCAGTTCTTC. This gives the protein CASSQEEVALGEQFF.

The J gene is TRBJ2-1, the V gene TRBV29-1, with 9 bases lining up with TRBD1. Trimming removed 3 bases from V and 6 bases from J; junction bases left unmatched: 3. This CDR3 is 13 amino acids long. From germline, CDR1 is SQVTM and CDR2 ANQGSEA. The CDR3 DNA reads TGCAGCGTTGACCCGGACAGGGGCAATGAGCAGTTCTTC. Its protein product is CSVDPDRGNEQFF.

This clone was recorded a few times. J is TRBJ2-3 and V is TRBV30; D gene ambiguous. Germline-derived CDR1 and CDR2 are GTSNPN and SVGIG (reference sequence). CDR3 length: 11 amino acids. The V end was cut by 5 bases, the J end by 1 base, with 4 bases between. The CDR3 here is CAWWRTDTQYF. The CDR3, as DNA: TGTGCCTGGTGGCGCACAGATACGCAGTATTTT.

The chain is built from TRBV29-1 and TRBJ2-2; TRBD2 agrees at 15 bases. From germline, CDR1 is SQVTM and CDR2 ANQGSEA. V shed 7 bases, J shed 5 bases, and the junction held 5 bases outside the gene matches. CDR3 length: 15 residues. CDR3 sequence: CSAGGLAGGTGELFF. CDR3 nucleotides: TGCAGCGCCGGGGGACTAGCGGGAGGAACCGGGGAGCTGTTTTTT.

The rearrangement uses TRBV21-1 and TRBJ2-5; no DNA check was done on the table's D call, TRBD1. TRBV21-1 is a pseudogene locus. The CDR3 covers 14 residues. This chain's CDR3 is CASPRTGGRETQYF. Here the CDR3 DNA reads TGTGCCAGCCCCAGGACAGGGGGGAGAGAGACCCAGTACTTC.

The chain employs TRBV27 and TRBJ2-1, with a weak D call TRBD1 (5 bases). Germline CDR1 and CDR2: MNHEY and SMNVEV (reference sequence). Trimming removed 6 bases from V and 4 bases from J, with 10 bases in between. The CDR3 runs to 13 residues. The CDR3 nucleotides are TGTGCCAGCAGCCCAGACAGATACAATGAGCAGTTCTTC. It specifies CASSPDRYNEQFF.

The CDR3 is CASSRGQANQPQHF. Here the CDR3 DNA reads TGTGCCAGCAGCCGCGGACAGGCCAATCAGCCCCAGCATTTT. The genes are TRBV16 and TRBJ1-5, with 7 bases matching TRBD1. The CDR3 runs to 14 residues. The V and J ends lost 4 bases and 3 bases, in that order; junction bases with no gene match: 3. Germline CDR1 reads KGHSY; CDR2 reads FQNENV.

J is TRBJ2-4 and V is TRBV7-9, with D tentatively TRBD2 (6 bases). The CDR3 has 14 amino acids. Looked up from germline, CDR1 is SEHNR and CDR2 is FQNEAQ (reference sequence). With 4 bases removed from V and 8 bases from J, the gap between germline ends came to 15 bases. The CDR3 spells CASSSGSGLYIQYF. Here the CDR3 DNA reads TGTGCCAGCAGCTCCGGTTCGGGACTCTACATTCAGTACTTC. The whole variable domain, remainder taken from reference TRBV7-9 and TRBJ2-4, is DTGVSQNPRHKITKRGQNVTFRCDPISEHNRLYWYRQTLGQGPEFLTYFQNEAQLEKSRLLSDRFSAERPKGSFSTLEIQRTEQGDSAMYLCASSSGSGLYIQYFGAGTRLSVL.